A single T cell receptor beta chain is shown here with its context. Base quality data are lacking; no much larger clone is found one base away. These data originate in a study of graft-versus-host responses after intestinal transplantation (dated by TCRdb to the early 2020s). Study-wide context: The transplants that recipients got were multivisceral, liver-intestinal, or isolated intestinal. All recipients received anti-thymocyte globulin induction followed by maintenance tacrolimus and steroids for 3 to 4 years. Rather than being sequenced by the commercial service, samples from a few later patients were sequenced in-house on an Illumina MiSeq and processed with MiXCR. The cohort enrolled 20 to 30 intestinal transplant recipients, one of whom was a retransplant, and 3 patients without pretransplant specimens were excluded. After intestinal transplantation, graft-versus-host and host-versus-graft alloreactive T cell clones in the graft, circulation and bone marrow were tracked using bulk TCR-beta CDR3 sequencing. Alloreactive clones were identified by sequencing pre-transplant mixed lymphocyte reaction products and comparing them with unstimulated pre-transplant donor and recipient T cells. A peak of at least 4% donor T cells among recipient peripheral blood mononuclear cells was the definition used for donor T cell macrochimerism. What the study reported, not specific to this receptor: GvH clones were detected in recipient bone marrow, and some appeared earlier in ileal mucosa or blood, consistent with an intestinal mucosal origin. Patients with donor T cell macrochimerism had high GvH to HvG T cell clonal ratios in their allografts. The conclusions were limited by the relatively low number and heterogeneity of the intestinal transplant patients. Early after transplant, peak levels of circulating GvH clones were found to be associated with declines in HvG clones.

V loses 5 bases at its end and J loses 0 bases; junction bases beyond the gene matches: 2. The CDR3 starts with the cysteine, ends with the phenylalanine, and has 15 residues. CDR3 DNA is the only sequence kept; it has 45 bases, read in frame from the first base. The CDR1 and CDR2 encoded by the germline V gene (reference sequence) are LNHDA and SQIVND. The time point label, as the study defines it: cells obtained before transplantation from donor or recipient. In the mixed lymphocyte reactions, approximately 200,000 CFSE-labeled pre-transplant responders were plated with approximately 200,000 irradiated violet-dye-labeled stimulators and cultured for approximately 6 days. After the mixed lymphocyte reaction, proliferating CD3+CD4+CFSE-low and CD3+CD8+CFSE-low responder cells were FACS-sorted on a BD Influx sorter. Libraries came from the immunoSEQ multiplex PCR assay. For most patients, genomic DNA was isolated with the Qiagen DNeasy Blood and Tissue Kit and sent frozen to Adaptive Biotechnologies for TCR sequencing. For most patients, genomic DNA was subjected to high-throughput TCR-beta CDR3 sequencing by Adaptive Biotechnologies. Per the authors' processing: TCR sequencing data were retrieved from Adaptive's ImmunoSEQ software for some 19 patients, whereas three other patients were processed with MiXCR and VDJtools. CD4 versus CD8 sorting errors were corrected by removing sequences found in both subsets at a frequency ratio below 5:1. CDR3 nucleotide sequences shared between donor and recipient were removed because the origin of such sequences could not be assigned. Alloreactive clones required at least 2-fold expansion over unstimulated cells and minimum CFSE-low frequency of 0.002% (template counts) or 0.001% (read counts). Clones detected in sequenced pre-transplant spleen, lymph node, or MLR CFSE-low populations of the donor or recipient were defined as mappable. Cumulative frequency of alloreactive clones was calculated as a percentage of all sequences weighted by copy number. The clones in this table, taken by TCRdb from immuneACCESS, are in-frame only. Not every clone is retained; where verified, under half of the shortfall comes from an unresolved V gene, and the cause of the rest is unknown. V and J calls and clone size come straight from that table; D and trimming were deduced from the DNA. For this sample the table gives around 13,000 clones, of which less than 40% were detected only once. The leading ten clones occupy 2% to 3% of the sample.

The sequence derives from a human patient who received an intestinal transplant. The specimen was alloreactive CD8+ T cells from a mixed lymphocyte reaction culture, collected before intestinal transplant. The label giving this sample's cell subset or site can be read as: CFSE-low proliferating T cells sorted from roughly six-day pre-transplant mixed lymphocyte reaction (GvH or HvG direction). Here the chain combines TRBV19 and TRBJ2-3; 10 bases in the middle match TRBD2. Read as DNA, the sequence is TGTGCCAGTAGTGGGACTAGCGCGAGCACAGATACGCAGTATTTT. It codes for CASSGTSASTDTQYF.